The present TCR beta chain was sequenced within a study of identifying expanded T cells in peripheral blood (dated by TCRdb to the late 2010s). For the study in its entirety: Separate aliquots of the same genomic DNA pool were sequenced to produce technical replicates, and four replicates were compared in pairs.

The immunoSEQ Assay, which relies on bias-controlled multiplex PCR amplification of genomic DNA, was used to profile TCRbeta CDR3 regions. Per the authors' processing: To quantify the absolute abundance of each unique TCRbeta CDR3 region, the sequences were collapsed and filtered. Differential abundance was tested with a binomial (Fisher-equivalent) model and with a beta-binomial model adding time-dependent variance fitted from healthy donors. Clones with fewer than 5 combined templates were removed, and a clone was called differentially abundant if the clone's Benjamini-Hochberg FDR was below 0.01. In the beta-binomial model, variance was expressed as a function of the total template count across the two samples, in the form v = (b*log(k)+a)^2. Entries here come from immuneACCESS through TCRdb and include only in-frame sequences with V and J called. Some clones fail to appear in such tables; in the studies checked, an unresolved V gene covers under half of the shortfall, and the cause of the remainder is unknown. V and J calls and clone size follow that table, whereas D and trimming were derived from the DNA. Within this sample are over 90,000 clones, with around 88% of them counted one time only. The top ten constitute over 12% of the sample.

The full study reports these points: Between technical replicates the binomial model flagged roughly 1.2 differentially abundant clones, whereas over about 2 weeks the binomial model flagged about 16.4 and over approximately 4 weeks around 19. Across all healthy donors, variance in clone template counts between roughly 2-week samples was found to increase significantly with total template count. The beta-binomial model significantly reduced the number of clones called differentially abundant and the false-positive rate across all healthy-donor time intervals. The authors expected biological variance in healthy repertoires might increase further over much longer intervals such as months to years.

In regard to this clone: Its cognate antigen has yet to be identified. The record has no base qualities; no much larger clone is one base away.

Via the germline V gene (reference sequence), CDR1 is SEHNR and CDR2 FQNEAQ. The CDR3 spans 15 residues, from the cysteine through the phenylalanine. The DNA shown is the 45-base CDR3, in frame from base 1. Deletion took 3 bases off V and 0 bases off J, with a span of 8 bases between the germline ends. During the collection period, no immune events, such as infections, were documented for the healthy donors. Blood repertoires from healthy donors were used as a training cohort for calibrating time-dependent variance in a beta-binomial model of differential abundance of T-cell clones. There were roughly 10 healthy donors in the training cohort, of whom 3 were female and 7 were male. An age range of roughly 29 to 65 years, with an average of roughly 47 years, was recorded for the donors. Whole blood from each healthy donor was obtained from a commercial supplier and was collected at three time points roughly 13 days apart. For immunosequencing, genomic DNA was extracted from whole blood that had not been sorted.

Sequenced: blood. The clonotype originates from a person between 18 and 75 years old in good health. Here the chain combines TRBV7-9 and TRBJ2-2, with no reliable assignment of the D segment. The CDR3 region has the sequence CASSFQDANTGELFF. The DNA sequence is as follows: TGTGCCAGCAGCTTCCAGGACGCGAACACCGGGGAGCTGTTTTTT.